The rows below give T cell receptor beta chains drawn from one sample of a study of cytomegalovirus exposure and HLA in healthy donors. Repertoires were generated with immunoSEQ multiplex PCR, while TCRdb's copy carries only in-frame clones and drops some. The repertoire holds 150,000 or so clones, with more than 70% as singletons. Sequencing was carried out using PBMCs. These receptors all stem from a male donor in good health and CMV-seronegative. The CDR3 runs from the conserved cysteine through the conserved F or W. The D gene is left open where the match is weak. Clone size appears in some rows only: once, few, many, or a class for an expanded clone.

J gene | V gene | D gene | clone size | CDR3 DNA | CDR3 protein
TRBJ2-3 | TRBV7-2 | - | - | TGTGCCAGCAGCCCCGACTTCGGACTACCACCGAGCACAGATACGCAGTATTTT | CASSPDFGLPPSTDTQYF
TRBJ2-7 | TRBV7-9 | - | few | TGTGCCAGCAGCTCCTACGAGTCCTACGAGCAGTACTTC | CASSSYESYEQYF
TRBJ2-7 | TRBV28 | TRBD2 | - | TGTGCCAGCAGGCAGACGGGAGGAAGGACCTACGAGCAGTACTTC | CASRQTGGRTYEQYF
TRBJ1-1 | TRBV4-1 | TRBD1 | few | TGCGCCAGCAGCGCTATGACAGGGGGAAAGGGGACTGAAGCTTTCTTT | CASSAMTGGKGTEAFF
TRBJ2-1 | TRBV28 | TRBD2 | - | TGTGCCAGCCGACTAGCGGGAATTAGCAATGAGCAGTTCTTC | CASRLAGISNEQFF
TRBJ1-2 | TRBV28 | - | - | TGTGCCAGCAATACCCAGGGTATGGGGCCGGATGGCTACACCTTC | CASNTQGMGPDGYTF
TRBJ2-7 | TRBV7-2 | - | - | TGTGCCAGCACCCCTCGCCCGAGGGGGTATGGGTACGAGCAGTACTTC | CASTPRPRGYGYEQYF
TRBJ2-7 | TRBV9 | - | - | TGTGCCAGCAGCGTGCAGGGCCTCCCCTACGAGCAGTACTTC | CASSVQGLPYEQYF
TRBJ1-1 | TRBV28 | - | - | TGTGCCAGCAGCTCCGTCACTGAAGCTTTCTTT | CASSSVTEAFF
TRBJ1-6 | TRBV27 | - | - | TGTGCCAGCAGTTACGGTCAGGGGCGTAATTCACCCCTCCACTTT | CASSYGQGRNSPLHF
TRBJ2-1 | TRBV5-4 | - | - | TGTGCCAGCAGCTCCAAATTCACGGACAGAGTGAGCTCCTACAATGAGCAGTTCTTC | CASSSKFTDRVSSYNEQFF
TRBJ2-5 | TRBV5-1 | TRBD2 | - | TGCGCCAGCAGCTCGGGAGGGACTACTGTACTCCAAGAGACCCAGTACTTC | CASSSGGTTVLQETQYF
TRBJ1-3 | TRBV7-9 | - | - | TGTGCCAGCAGCTTGGGGGGAAGGGGCTCTGGAAACACCATATATTTT | CASSLGGRGSGNTIYF
TRBJ2-7 | TRBV27 | - | - | TGTGCCAGCAGAATGGACTACTCCTACGAGCAGTACTTC | CASRMDYSYEQYF
TRBJ2-1 | TRBV6-5 | TRBD2 | - | TGTGCCAGCAGCTATGGGGACTACTCCTACAATGAGCAGTTCTTC | CASSYGDYSYNEQFF
TRBJ2-3 | TRBV6-6 | TRBD2 | - | TGTGCCAGCAGTTATGCCGGGACTAGCGGGAGAAATACGCAGTATTTT | CASSYAGTSGRNTQYF
TRBJ2-7 | TRBV7-6 | TRBD2 | once | TGTGCCAGCAGCGCCCTAGCGGGGGTCTCCTACGAGCAGTACTTC | CASSALAGVSYEQYF
TRBJ2-7 | TRBV6-1 | - | few | TGTGCCAGCAGTGTCACTTTACAGGAGGGGTCTTCGCGGTACGAGCAGTACTTC | CASSVTLQEGSSRYEQYF
TRBJ1-1 | TRBV7-2 | - | - | TGTGCCAGCAGCCGGTGGGGAGCGGGAACTGAAGCTTTCTTT | CASSRWGAGTEAFF
TRBJ1-2 | TRBV7-9 | TRBD1 | few | TGTGCCAGCAGCCCCGTCCGGGACAGGGGTAACTATGGCTACACCTTC | CASSPVRDRGNYGYTF
TRBJ2-2 | TRBV4-1 | TRBD2 | - | TGCGCCAGCAGCCTAACTAGCGGGATTAACACCGGGGGGCTGTTTTTT | CASSLTSGINTGGLFF
TRBJ2-2 | TRBV28 | TRBD1 | - | TGTGCCAGCAGCCTCACCAAGGGGGCTGGTAGCACCGGGGAGCTGTTTTTT | CASSLTKGAGSTGELFF
TRBJ1-3 | TRBV18 | TRBD1 | - | TGTGCCAGCTCACTCTCCGGGACAGGTTACAGAAACACCATATATTTT | CASSLSGTGYRNTIYF
TRBJ2-5 | TRBV19 | - | few | TGTGCCAGTAGTAAGGGACACCTCCAAGAGACCCAGTACTTC | CASSKGHLQETQYF
TRBJ2-3 | TRBV28 | TRBD2 | once | TGTGCCAGCAGTTTCCTAGCGGTGACAGATACGCAGTATTTT | CASSFLAVTDTQYF
TRBJ2-1 | TRBV11-2 | - | - | TGTGCCAGCAGCTTAGATAGGGGTAATGAGCAGTTCTTC | CASSLDRGNEQFF
TRBJ2-5 | TRBV9 | - | few | TGTGCCAGCAGCGTAGCCCCTCGGGAGACCCAGTACTTC | CASSVAPRETQYF
TRBJ1-1 | TRBV28 | - | - | TGTGCCAGCAGTCCAGGGATAGGGTACACTGAAGCTTTCTTT | CASSPGIGYTEAFF
TRBJ1-3 | TRBV13 | - | few | TGTGCCAGCAGCGAACGCGGGTTCACCATATATTTT | CASSERGFTIYF
TRBJ2-4 | TRBV28 | TRBD2 | - | TGTGCCAGCAGGGGGGGGAGGGTAAACATTCAGTACTTC | CASRGGRVNIQYF
TRBJ2-1 | TRBV29-1 | TRBD1 | - | TGCAGCGTTGAAAGTGGGGGCGGCAGGGGGAGCCAGTTCTTC | CSVESGGGRGSQFF
TRBJ2-5 | TRBV6-5 | TRBD2 | - | TGTGCCAGCAGCTCCGGGACTAGCGGGAGGGGCTCCCAGTACTTC | CASSSGTSGRGSQYF
TRBJ2-1 | TRBV7-7 | TRBD1 | - | TGTGCTAGCAGTCCCCGGGACAGGGTCAGTGAGCAGTTCTTC | CASSPRDRVSEQFF
TRBJ2-3 | TRBV19 | TRBD2 | - | TGTGCCAGCGGACTAGCGGGAAGATACACAGATACGCAGTATTTT | CASGLAGRYTDTQYF
TRBJ2-7 | TRBV27 | TRBD1 | - | TGTGCCAGCAGTTTTCGTCCGCCGGGACAGGGGTACTACGAGCAGTACTTC | CASSFRPPGQGYYEQYF
TRBJ2-1 | TRBV5-4 | TRBD2 | once | TGTGCCAGCCACTTGGACCGAGCGGGGGAGCAGTTCTTC | CASHLDRAGEQFF
TRBJ2-7 | TRBV18 | - | - | TGTGCCAGCTCACCCCCGACAGACTACGAGCAGTACTTC | CASSPPTDYEQYF
TRBJ2-5 | TRBV7-2 | - | - | TGTGCCAGCAGCTTCCGGACAGTGCAGGAGACCCAGTACTTC | CASSFRTVQETQYF
TRBJ1-6 | TRBV7-3 | - | - | TGTGCCAGCAGTGGGCAGGGGCGGAATTCACCCCTCCACTTT | CASSGQGRNSPLHF
TRBJ1-5 | TRBV6-6 | - | - | TGTGCCAGCAGTTACATCGCGGGGGATCAGCCCCAGCATTTT | CASSYIAGDQPQHF
TRBJ2-2 | TRBV2 | - | - | TGTGCCAGCACCGGACCTCAGGGGAACACCGGGGAGCTGTTTTTT | CASTGPQGNTGELFF
TRBJ2-3 | TRBV7-3 | - | - | TGTGCCAGCAGCTCCGGACTCTATAGCACAGATACGCAGTATTTT | CASSSGLYSTDTQYF